The next 20 T cell receptor beta chains were all read from a single sample in a study of blood T cell repertoires in COVID-19 (TCRdb year 2020). Receptors were amplified or captured by the immunoSEQ multiplex PCR assay. TCRdb re-hosts the immuneACCESS table, in-frame sequences only. Its copies lack some clones; in the studies checked, an unresolved V gene accounts for under half of them, and the cause for the rest is not known. The sample table holds about 180,000 clones, of which around four fifths were seen once. The biggest ten clones account for around 7% of the sample. The sequencing sample was made of peripheral blood. These receptors were taken from a woman between 40 and 55 years old with COVID-19, enrolled during active disease.

In its sample, this clone was seen a few times. V usage is TRBV2 and J usage is TRBJ2-1; no clear D gene. The CDR3 is made up of 13 amino acids. The V gene's germline CDR1 is SNHLY and CDR2 FYNNEI. Trimming removed 5 bases from V and 3 bases from J, with 8 bases in between. The CDR3 DNA follows: TGTGCCAGCAGTTCTGAGAACTACAATGAGCAGTTCTTC. Translating it yields CASSSENYNEQFF.

The chain joins TRBV9 to TRBJ1-4; TRBD1 matches at 10 bases. V was clipped by 4 bases and J by 8 bases; unmatched bases: 8. Germline CDR1 SGDLS, CDR2 YYNGEE. The CDR3 consists of 15 residues. The CDR3 here is CASSPGTGAGEKLFF. The CDR3, as DNA: TGTGCCAGCAGCCCCGGGACAGGGGCCGGGGAAAAACTGTTTTTT.

The rearrangement joins TRBV19 to TRBJ2-7; 10 nucleotides line up with TRBD2. Germline V gene data show CDR1 as LNHDA and CDR2 as SQIVND (reference sequence). The CDR3 is made up of 15 amino acids. Unmatched junction bases numbered 6, after V lost 1 base and J lost 6 bases. In DNA form, the CDR3 reads TGTGCCAGTAGTATAGGACTAGCGGGTATTCGCGAGCAGTACTTC. Residues: CASSIGLAGIREQYF.

The rearrangement links TRBV6-5 to TRBJ2-7, with D uncertain. V was trimmed by 6 bases and J by 2 bases, leaving 2 bases between them. This CDR3 region has 10 residues. Germline CDR1 MNHEY, CDR2 SVGAGI. In nucleotides, the CDR3 is TGTGCCAGCAGCGCCTACGAGCAGTACTTC. Protein sequence: CASSAYEQYF.

This clone was detected a few times. The V gene is TRBV27, the J gene TRBJ1-2; D gene uncertain. Germline V lookup: CDR1 MNHEY, CDR2 SMNVEV (reference sequence). V dropped 4 bases and J dropped 1 base, with 7 bases sitting between them. The CDR3 spans 13 residues. CDR3 in DNA: TGTGCCAGCAGTTATAGAATTAACTATGGCTACACCTTC. This sequence encodes CASSYRINYGYTF.

V and J are TRBV7-8 and TRBJ1-4, with D possibly being TRBD1 (5 bases). Germline assignment: CDR1 SGHVS and CDR2 FQNEAQ. Trimming left V 6 bases short and J 8 bases short, with 19 bases between. The CDR3 loop spans 15 amino acids. The DNA of the CDR3 is TGTGCCAGCAGTTACCAGGGAGGGAAGGACGAAAAACTGTTTTTT. Translating gives CASSYQGGKDEKLFF.

The rearrangement joins TRBV11-2 to TRBJ2-7; TRBD2 aligns across 8 bases. The CDR3 totals 13 residues. The J segment lost 5 bases and the V segment lost 4 bases, leaving 4 bases of the junction unmatched. Germline CDR1 SGHAT, CDR2 FQNNGV. The CDR3: CASSSGRANEQYF. CDR3 nucleotide sequence: TGTGCCAGCAGCTCCGGGAGGGCCAACGAGCAGTACTTC.

The chain uses TRBV19 and TRBJ1-2; TRBD1 matches 9 bases. Germline values: CDR1 LNHDA, CDR2 SQIVND (reference sequence). V lost 3 bases, J lost 9 bases, and 11 bases stayed unmatched. This CDR3 is built from 15 residues. CDR3 in amino acids: CASSIIGQGQISYTF. In nucleotides, the CDR3 is TGTGCCAGTAGTATTATTGGACAGGGGCAAATTAGCTACACCTTC.

The chain uses TRBV20-1 and TRBJ2-7, with D possibly being TRBD2 (5 bases). This CDR3 has 14 amino acids. Germline lookup yields CDR1 DFQATT and CDR2 SNEGSKA (reference sequence). Between the trimmed V and J ends, which lost 3 bases and 5 bases, there was a span of 17 bases. This CDR3 is CSASVPTRQNEQYF. CDR3 DNA: TGCAGTGCTAGTGTCCCCACTAGACAAAACGAGCAGTACTTC.

In its sample, this clone was seen once. CDR3 amino acids: CASRRSSDEQFF. CDR3 DNA sequence: TGCGCCAGCAGGCGAAGCTCGGATGAGCAGTTCTTC. The chain combines TRBV10-2 with TRBJ2-1, with D unclear. V lost 6 bases and J lost 8, with 11 bases in between. The CDR3 is 12 amino acids. Looked up from germline, CDR1 is WSHSY and CDR2 is SAAADI.

In its sample, this clone was seen a few times. The V and J genes are TRBV19 and TRBJ2-7, with D unresolved. V was shortened by 5 bases and J by 6 bases, with 17 bases between the two germline ends. The CDR3 spans 14 residues. The germline CDR1 and CDR2 sequences are LNHDA and SQIVND (reference sequence). CDR3 sequence: CASSQPPAGREQYF. The CDR3 DNA reads as TGTGCCAGTAGTCAACCCCCCGCCGGTCGCGAGCAGTACTTC. The whole variable domain, filled in from reference TRBV19 and TRBJ2-7, reads DGGITQSPKYLFRKEGQNVTLSCEQNLNHDAMYWYRQDPGQGLRLIYYSQIVNDFQKGDIAEGYSVSREKKESFPLTVTSAQKNPTAFYLCASSQPPAGREQYFGPGTRLTVT.

This chain joins TRBV7-8 and TRBJ1-2, with 7 bases fitting TRBD1. Germline lookup yields CDR1 SGHVS and CDR2 FQNEAQ. This CDR3 has 12 residues. J was trimmed by 8 bases and V by 5 bases; bases with no gene match: 5. The CDR3 DNA reads TGTGCCAGCAGCCCAACAGGGGTCGGCTACACCTTC. Protein sequence: CASSPTGVGYTF. Complete variable domain (other parts from reference TRBV7-8 and TRBJ1-2): GAGVSQSPRYKVAKRGQDVALRCDPISGHVSLFWYQQALGQGPEFLTYFQNEAQLDKSGLPSDRFFAERPEGSVSTLKIQRTQQEDSAVYLCASSPTGVGYTFGSGTRLTVV.

The V and J genes are TRBV5-1 and TRBJ2-3; 7 positions agree with TRBD2. Germline V gene data show CDR1 as SGHRS and CDR2 as YFSETQ. The CDR3 has 14 amino acids. V trimming: 1 base; J trimming: 1 base; junction bases outside the gene matches: 0. CDR3 in DNA: TGCGCCAGCAGCTTGACTAGCGGCACAGATACGCAGTATTTT. Translated, it gives CASSLTSGTDTQYF.

Here the CDR3 DNA reads TGTGCCAGCAGCTCCCGACAGGGCAGGGACCAAGAGACCCAGTACTTC. It codes for CASSSRQGRDQETQYF. The chain uses TRBV9 and TRBJ2-5, with 7 positions matching TRBD1. Germline values: CDR1 SGDLS, CDR2 YYNGEE. The trim removed 4 bases at V and 0 bases at J, leaving 9 bases unmatched. This CDR3 region has 16 residues.

V gene TRBV27 combines with J gene TRBJ2-2; 7 nucleotides match TRBD1. Germline CDR1 MNHEY, CDR2 SMNVEV (reference sequence). The trim removed 3 bases at V and 0 bases at J, leaving 4 bases unmatched. The CDR3 runs 16 residues. CDR3 sequence: CASSLWDSTNTGELFF. The CDR3 bases are TGTGCCAGCAGTTTGTGGGACAGCACGAACACCGGGGAGCTGTTTTTT.

The chain couples TRBV25-1 to TRBJ2-2; D uncertain. Trimming removed 3 bases from V and 0 bases from J, with 8 bases in between. This CDR3 spans 15 amino acids. CDR1 and CDR2 from the germline V gene are MGHDK and SYGVNS. This chain's CDR3 is CASSDRRSNTGELFF. Here the CDR3 DNA reads TGTGCCAGCAGTGACAGGCGATCGAACACCGGGGAGCTGTTTTTT.

This chain uses TRBV7-2 with TRBJ1-6, with D unresolved. This CDR3 has 14 amino acids. With 3 bases removed from V and 6 bases from J, the gap between germline ends came to 9 bases. Germline CDR1 reads SGHTA; CDR2 reads FQGNSA. DNA of the CDR3: TGTGCCAGCAGCTTTGACCAGGCTAATTCACCCCTCCACTTT. This encodes CASSFDQANSPLHF.

The V call is TRBV19, the J call TRBJ2-1; 7 nucleotides agree with TRBD1. V lost 11 bases and J lost 8; bases outside the gene matches: 15. The germline gives CDR1 LNHDA, CDR2 SQIVND (reference sequence). The CDR3 totals 14 residues. The CDR3 sequence: CASQGAGGIDEQFF. Here the CDR3 DNA reads TGTGCCTCTCAAGGGGCAGGGGGAATCGATGAGCAGTTCTTC.

V gene TRBV5-1 combines with J gene TRBJ2-1; tentative D call: TRBD2 (7 bases). The CDR3 contains 13 residues. CDR1 and CDR2 (germline): SGHRS, YFSETQ. V lost 4 bases and J lost 9, with 14 bases in between. The CDR3 loop reads CASSPAGGREQFF. CDR3 nucleotides: TGCGCCAGCAGCCCCGCCGGGGGGCGTGAGCAGTTCTTC.

This chain uses TRBV9 with TRBJ2-2, with a possible D match to TRBD1 (5 bases). Trimming stripped 3 bases from V and 5 bases from J, with 11 bases between. CDR1 and CDR2 (germline): SGDLS, YYNGEE. This CDR3 is built from 14 residues. CDR3 residues: CASSEGRRTGELFF. DNA for the CDR3: TGTGCCAGCAGCGAGGGGCGGCGAACCGGGGAGCTGTTTTTT.